Presented here are 32 T cell receptor beta chains from one specimen sequenced in a study of breast tumors, draining lymph nodes, adjacent tissues. TCRdb processed the multiplex PCR reads anew with MiXCR; each CDR3 protein has one entry. The sample shows 150,000 to 200,000 distinct CDR3 sequences, approximately 30% of them seen only once. Samples came from axillary lymph nodes draining the breast cancer. The sequencing input was axillary lymph node tissue. The receptors were sampled from a female donor with breast cancer. Some clones in this sample may be carry-over from other donors' samples.

At least ten counts were recorded for this clonotype. In DNA form, the CDR3 reads TGTGCCAGCAGTGCTCGGGACAGTTTCAATGAGCAGTTCTTC. Protein product: CASSARDSFNEQFF. This sequence joins TRBV6-5 and TRBJ2-1, with 7 positions matching TRBD1. V shed 5 bases and J 6 bases; nucleotides not matched to a gene: 7. Germline V CDR1 and CDR2: MNHEY, SVGAGI. The CDR3 has 14 residues.

V and J are TRBV5-1 and TRBJ2-5; D gene uncertain. V was cut by 1 base and J by 5 bases, with 6 bases left in between. The CDR3 has 12 residues. Germline V gives CDR1 SGHRS, CDR2 YFSETQ. CDR3 DNA: TGCGCCAGCAGCTTGTTCAGGGAGACCCAGTACTTC. Protein sequence: CASSLFRETQYF. Based on the CDR3 plus reference TRBV5-1 and TRBJ2-5, the full variable domain is KAGVTQTPRYLIKTRGQQVTLSCSPISGHRSVSWYQQTPGQGLQFLFEYFSETQRNKGNFPGRFSGRQFSNSRSEMNVSTLELGDSALYLCASSLFRETQYFGPGTRLLVL.

The chain is built from TRBV6-5 and TRBJ1-3; D uncertain. CDR1 is MNHEY and CDR2 is SVGAGI in the germline V gene. V lost 6 bases, J lost 0 bases, and 12 bases lay in between. The CDR3 has 15 residues. The CDR3 loop reads CASRPSGVSGNTIYF. The DNA for the CDR3 is TGTGCCAGCAGACCCTCGGGCGTCTCTGGAAACACCATATATTTT.

This clonotype showed up just a few times. A read error is possible here, since a much larger clone lies one base away. The chain is built from TRBV25-1 and TRBJ2-3; possibly TRBD2 for D (5 bases). The CDR3 is 12 amino acids. The germline gives CDR1 MGHDK, CDR2 SYGVNS. CDR3 residues: CASSIGEDTRYF. CDR3 DNA: TGTGCCAGCAGTATCGGGGAAGATACGCGGTATTTT.

This clonotype was detected many times. J is TRBJ2-1 and V is TRBV24-1; 8 positions agree with TRBD1. V was clipped by 4 bases and J by 7 bases; unmatched bases: 11. The CDR3 has 16 residues. Germline-derived CDR1 and CDR2 are KGHDR and SFDVKD. The CDR3 here is CATSDPAGGLGNEQFF. DNA of the CDR3: TGTGCCACCAGTGACCCGGCAGGGGGCCTGGGGAATGAGCAGTTCTTC.

This clonotype was detected ten times or more. J is TRBJ2-7 and V is TRBV30; D may be TRBD2 (5 bases). In germline, CDR1 is GTSNPN, CDR2 SVGIG (reference sequence). The CDR3 covers 12 residues. The ends were cut back, 1 base at V and 8 bases at J, with 12 bases in the middle. CDR3 in amino acids: CAWSGGEYKQYF. The DNA for the CDR3 is TGTGCCTGGAGTGGTGGGGAGTACAAGCAGTACTTC.

The genes are TRBV19 and TRBJ1-3; D is uncertain. With 3 bases removed from V and 7 bases from J, the gap between germline ends came to 7 bases. The germline V gene encodes CDR1 LNHDA and CDR2 SQIVND (reference sequence). The CDR3 is 12 residues long. CDR3 nucleotide sequence: TGTGCCAGTAGTATGATGGGGAACACCATATATTTT. Translation gives CASSMMGNTIYF.

This clonotype occurred many times. The V gene is TRBV6-5, the J gene TRBJ1-2; D perhaps matches TRBD1 (5 bases). The germline V and J ends were trimmed by 5 bases and 5 bases, with 15 bases remaining between them. This CDR3 comprises 14 residues. Germline V gene sequence: CDR1 MNHEY, CDR2 SVGAGI. CDR3 bases: TGTGCCAGCAGTCGGGACGCCCGGTGGTATGGCTACACCTTC. It codes for CASSRDARWYGYTF.

This clonotype came up many times. The CDR3: CASSPERGGNQPQHF. CDR3 bases: TGTGCCAGCAGCCCAGAACGGGGGGGCAATCAGCCCCAGCATTTT. This chain joins TRBV9 and TRBJ1-5, with D perhaps matching TRBD1 (5 bases). CDR3 length equals 15 residues. CDR1 SGDLS and CDR2 YYNGEE come from the germline V gene. V was shortened by 4 bases and J by 2 bases, with 13 bases between the two germline ends.

This clonotype was seen at least ten times. The gene calls are TRBV5-6 and TRBJ2-3, with TRBD2 identical over 10 bases. J gave up 3 bases and V 2 bases, and 6 bases lay outside the gene matches. Germline loops: CDR1 SGHDT, CDR2 YYEEEE. The CDR3 is 16 residues long. Here the CDR3 reads CASSFPPSGSTDTQYF. The CDR3 DNA reads as TGTGCCAGCAGCTTTCCTCCTAGCGGGAGTACAGATACGCAGTATTTT.

The V call is TRBV20-1, the J call TRBJ1-2; the D gene is possibly TRBD1 (5 bases). The CDR3 spans 15 residues. Germline assignment: CDR1 DFQATT and CDR2 SNEGSKA (reference sequence). Trimming stripped 6 bases from V and 6 bases from J, with 23 bases between. CDR3 sequence reads: CSAPRDGAGQNGYTF. The CDR3 DNA follows: TGCAGTGCCCCCCGGGACGGCGCGGGGCAGAATGGCTACACCTTC.

The gene calls are TRBV3-1 and TRBJ2-1; D is tentatively TRBD1 or TRBD2 (5 bases each). The CDR3 is made up of 12 amino acids. CDR1 LGHDT and CDR2 YNNKEL come from the germline V gene (reference sequence). The V end lost 3 bases, the J end lost 6 bases, and 6 bases lay between the germline ends. This CDR3 reads CASSHGTNEQFF. CDR3 nucleotides: TGTGCCAGCAGCCACGGGACCAATGAGCAGTTCTTC.

This clonotype has a count of ten or more. V and J are TRBV7-9 and TRBJ2-1, with D possibly TRBD1 on 5 matching bases. Germline V gives CDR1 SEHNR, CDR2 FQNEAQ (reference sequence). This CDR3 contains 16 residues. Trimming removed 5 bases from V and 1 base from J, with 15 bases in between. This CDR3 reads CASSPLGARSYNEQFF. CDR3 DNA sequence: TGTGCCAGCAGCCCTCTAGGGGCTCGGTCCTACAATGAGCAGTTCTTC.

This clonotype was recorded many times. This chain uses TRBV12-3 or TRBV12-4 with TRBJ2-5, with unresolved D. This CDR3 region has 13 residues. The V end lost 5 bases, the J end lost 8 bases, and 15 bases lay between the germline ends. As DNA, the CDR3 is TGTGCCAGCAGTGTTCGGCCCAAAGGAACCCAGTACTTC. Amino acids: CASSVRPKGTQYF.

The rearrangement uses TRBV18 and TRBJ1-1; no clear D. In germline, CDR1 is KGHSH, CDR2 LQKENI. The CDR3 is 16 amino acids. The V end was cut by 1 base, the J end by 7 bases, with 19 bases between. Here the CDR3 DNA reads TGTGCCAGCTCACCACTGCAGGCCACACAAACTTATGAAGCTTTCTTT. Its protein is CASSPLQATQTYEAFF. The full variable domain, completed using reference TRBV18 and TRBJ1-1, is NAGVMQNPRHLVRRRGQEARLRCSPMKGHSHVYWYRQLPEEGLKFMVYLQKENIIDESGMPKERFSAEFPKEGPSILRIQQVVRGDSAAYFCASSPLQATQTYEAFFGQGTRLTVV.

This clonotype was seen many times. The chain has TRBV10-1 and TRBJ1-4; tentative D call: TRBD1 (6 bases). Germline V gene lookup returns CDR1 WNHNN and CDR2 SYGVQD (reference sequence). The CDR3 totals 14 residues. V shed 6 bases and J shed 7 bases, with 15 bases lying between them. CDR3 sequence: CASSTGRGGEKLFF. CDR3 coding DNA: TGCGCCAGCAGCACCGGACGAGGGGGTGAAAAACTGTTTTTT.

This chain uses TRBV19 with TRBJ1-3; 7 bases map to TRBD1. CDR3 length: 14 amino acids. The V and J ends lost 9 bases and 0 bases, in that order; junction bases with no gene match: 5. The germline CDR1 and CDR2 sequences are LNHDA and SQIVND (reference sequence). The DNA for the CDR3 is TGTGCCAGCAGGGGACAGACCTCTGGAAACACCATATATTTT. Amino acids: CASRGQTSGNTIYF.

This clonotype was observed many times. The chain uses TRBV7-3 and TRBJ2-1; 12 bases map to TRBD2. V dropped 2 bases and J dropped 12; count of bases not matched to a gene: 17. This CDR3 contains 18 residues. Germline CDR1 is SGHTA and CDR2 is FQGTGA. The CDR3 loop is CASSLEQSASGRARGQFF. The DNA for the CDR3 is TGTGCCAGCAGCTTAGAGCAGTCGGCTAGCGGGAGGGCCAGGGGGCAGTTCTTC.

Details on this clonotype: Relative to the germline gene, one junction end is altered; a read error may explain this. In nucleotides, the CDR3 is TGCGCCAGCAGCCAAGAGGCTAGCCCCGTTGCCGGGGGGCTGTTTTTT. Translated: CASSQEASPVAGGLFF. The chain has TRBV4-1 and TRBJ2-2, with D perhaps TRBD2 (6 bases). This CDR3 spans 16 amino acids. CDR1 MGHRA and CDR2 YSYEKL come from the germline V gene.

This clonotype was counted once. A read error is possible here, since a much larger clone lies one base away. This chain connects TRBV12-3 or TRBV12-4 to TRBJ2-7; D is undetermined. The CDR3 length is 12 residues. The V end lost 3 bases, the J end lost 12 bases, and 15 bases lay between the germline ends. CDR3 sequence (DNA): TGTGCCAGCAGTTTCACAACCTACAAGCGGTACTTC. It is translated as CASSFTTYKRYF.

In its sample, this clonotype was seen many times. The chain combines TRBV24-1 with TRBJ2-3; D gene uncertain. The CDR3 is made up of 14 amino acids. CDR1 and CDR2 from the germline V gene are KGHDR and SFDVKD. Trimming took 4 bases from V and 3 from J, leaving 10 bases between them. CDR3 amino acids: CATSDPAQTDTQYF. In DNA, the CDR3 is TGTGCCACCAGTGACCCGGCCCAGACAGATACGCAGTATTTT.

Comments on this clonotype: The conserved phenylalanine or tryptophan normally closing the CDR3 is absent here, so this likely arose from a read error. This sequence joins TRBV7-7 and TRBJ1-6, with unresolved D. The V gene's germline CDR1 is SSHAT and CDR2 FNYEAQ (reference sequence). This CDR3 spans 13 amino acids. As DNA, the CDR3 is TGTGCTAGCAGCCAAGTATCGGGGTCCCCCCTCCACTGT. This encodes CASSQVSGSPLHC.

This clonotype was counted at least ten times. The chain recombines TRBV7-9 with TRBJ2-7; 10 positions agree with TRBD1. J gave up 6 bases and V 5 bases, and 4 bases lay outside the gene matches. Looked up from germline, CDR1 is SEHNR and CDR2 is FQNEAQ (reference sequence). The CDR3 runs 13 residues. Here the CDR3 DNA reads TGTGCCAGCAGCGAGAGGGACAGGGGCGAGCAGTACTTC. It yields the protein CASSERDRGEQYF.

Concerning this clonotype: Given the absence of the conserved phenylalanine or tryptophan at the CDR3 end, a read error is likely. It is unclear where the CDR3 begins or ends on the DNA, so no DNA is shown, and the CDR3 is as TCRdb lists it. This chain links TRBV5-5 with TRBJ2-6; the D call TRBD2 from the table was never checked on the DNA. The germline gives CDR1 SGHKS, CDR2 YYEKEE (reference sequence). Termini included, the CDR3 measures 10 amino acids. The CDR3 reads CASSQIFRGQ.

In nucleotides, the CDR3 is TGCAGTGCTAGTTCTGCCTGGCAGGGGCCCTCTGGAAACACCATATATTTT. As protein: CSASSAWQGPSGNTIYF. V gene TRBV20-1 combines with J gene TRBJ1-3; D perhaps matches TRBD1 (6 bases). CDR1 DFQATT and CDR2 SNEGSKA come from the germline V gene (reference sequence). V lost 3 bases to trimming and J lost 0 bases, with 18 bases between them. The CDR3 spans 17 residues.

There are many counts of this clonotype. The chain has TRBV5-1 and TRBJ2-7, with TRBD1 matching 8 bases. Germline V lookup: CDR1 SGHRS, CDR2 YFSETQ. The CDR3 is made up of 14 amino acids. J lost 5 bases, V lost 2 bases, and 6 bases had no gene match. The CDR3 DNA reads TGCGCCAGCAGCTTAGGACAGGGAGGCAACGAGCAGTACTTC. Translating gives CASSLGQGGNEQYF.

This clonotype was observed many times. This chain uses TRBV2 with TRBJ2-7; 11 bases line up with TRBD2. Germline V gene lookup returns CDR1 SNHLY and CDR2 FYNNEI. The CDR3 sequence is 13 residues long. Trimming cost V 11 bases and J 2 bases; bases outside gene matches: 5. The CDR3 loop is CAFSTSGAYEQYF. CDR3 nucleotides: TGTGCCTTCTCGACTAGCGGGGCCTACGAGCAGTACTTC.

With regard to this clonotype: A clone one base away is much larger, so this may be a read error. V and J are TRBV6-5 and TRBJ1-3; D might be TRBD1 (5 bases). The CDR3 contains 16 residues. Germline V gene sequence: CDR1 MNHEY, CDR2 SVGAGI. The V end lost 6 bases, the J end lost 0 bases, and 15 bases lay between the germline ends. The CDR3 nucleotides read TGTGCCAGCAGCTCCGCAGGGCTTAGCTCTGGAAACACCATATATTTT. Translated, it gives CASSSAGLSSGNTIYF.

The sample holds many counts of this clonotype. This sequence joins TRBV20-1 and TRBJ2-1, with unresolved D. Germline V gives CDR1 DFQATT, CDR2 SNEGSKA (reference sequence). The CDR3 length is 13 residues. The V end was cut by 6 bases, the J end by 3 bases, with 12 bases between. The CDR3 loop reads CSAKDPIYNEQFF. The CDR3 DNA follows: TGCAGTGCGAAGGATCCAATCTACAATGAGCAGTTCTTC.

This clonotype occurred many times. The chain is built from TRBV6-1 and TRBJ2-7; 11 bases agree with TRBD1. CDR3 length equals 14 residues. J was trimmed by 6 bases and V by 1 base; bases with no gene match: 2. CDR1 is MNHNS, CDR2 SASEGT, per germline. The CDR3 DNA sequence: TGTGCCAGCAGTGAAGGGACAGGGGGCAGCGAGCAGTACTTC. This gives the protein CASSEGTGGSEQYF.

This clonotype was observed many times. The gene calls are TRBV5-4 and TRBJ1-6, with 9 bases identical to TRBD1. The CDR3 totals 14 residues. Germline V gene data show CDR1 as SGHNT and CDR2 as YYREEE (reference sequence). V lost 7 bases and J lost 7; bases outside the gene matches: 6. The CDR3: CASRGDRVNSPLHF. CDR3 DNA: TGTGCCAGCCGCGGGGACAGGGTGAATTCACCCCTCCACTTT.

With regard to this clonotype: A read error may be the cause here, since a much bigger clone is one base away. This chain joins TRBV7-2 and TRBJ2-3; no reliable D call. The end of the DNA is better explained by TRBJ1-5, so the J call may be wrong. There are 15 residues in the CDR3. Germline V gene sequence: CDR1 SGHTA, CDR2 FQGNSA. CDR3 sequence: CASSLGIRYTDTQHF. CDR3 DNA sequence: TGTGCCAGCAGCTTAGGGATCCGTTACACAGATACGCAGCATTTT.